This TCR beta chain was retrieved from a study of shared clonotypes between healthy human individuals. Overall study context: Aged 18 to 49, the donors were a couple of women and a few men.

Germline trimming cut 0 bases from V and 3 bases from J; bases unmatched to any gene: 5. CDR1 SGDLS and CDR2 YYNGEE come from the germline V gene. The CDR3 runs to 15 residues. Selected positively for CCR7 and CD45RO-negative, naive CD8 cells excluded terminally differentiated effector memory CD45RA+ cells. Participating donors were healthy, HIV-negative adults free of recent acute infections or vaccinations. The donor cohort consisted entirely of Caucasian adults residing in Nashville, Tennessee. Every immunoSEQ plate was one replicate of a subset's evenly spread DNA. Here immunoSEQ multiplex PCR was the method, and the copy in TCRdb shows in-frame clones only, minus some. The data show roughly 2,000,000 clones, with around 95% seen just once and more than 1.5% held by the top ten. A note on this clone: At the DNA level, this CDR3 is encoded by other sequences in the same sample as well.

The chain carries TRBV9 and TRBJ2-7; 8 bases align to TRBD2. Sequencing was performed on naive CD8+ T cells from PBMCs. The TCR sequence derives from a young man in good health. Some clones in this sample may be carry-over from other donors' samples. Here the CDR3 DNA reads TGTGCCAGCAGCGTAGGAGCGGGAGCTGGCTACGAGCAGTACTTC. It codes for CASSVGAGAGYEQYF.